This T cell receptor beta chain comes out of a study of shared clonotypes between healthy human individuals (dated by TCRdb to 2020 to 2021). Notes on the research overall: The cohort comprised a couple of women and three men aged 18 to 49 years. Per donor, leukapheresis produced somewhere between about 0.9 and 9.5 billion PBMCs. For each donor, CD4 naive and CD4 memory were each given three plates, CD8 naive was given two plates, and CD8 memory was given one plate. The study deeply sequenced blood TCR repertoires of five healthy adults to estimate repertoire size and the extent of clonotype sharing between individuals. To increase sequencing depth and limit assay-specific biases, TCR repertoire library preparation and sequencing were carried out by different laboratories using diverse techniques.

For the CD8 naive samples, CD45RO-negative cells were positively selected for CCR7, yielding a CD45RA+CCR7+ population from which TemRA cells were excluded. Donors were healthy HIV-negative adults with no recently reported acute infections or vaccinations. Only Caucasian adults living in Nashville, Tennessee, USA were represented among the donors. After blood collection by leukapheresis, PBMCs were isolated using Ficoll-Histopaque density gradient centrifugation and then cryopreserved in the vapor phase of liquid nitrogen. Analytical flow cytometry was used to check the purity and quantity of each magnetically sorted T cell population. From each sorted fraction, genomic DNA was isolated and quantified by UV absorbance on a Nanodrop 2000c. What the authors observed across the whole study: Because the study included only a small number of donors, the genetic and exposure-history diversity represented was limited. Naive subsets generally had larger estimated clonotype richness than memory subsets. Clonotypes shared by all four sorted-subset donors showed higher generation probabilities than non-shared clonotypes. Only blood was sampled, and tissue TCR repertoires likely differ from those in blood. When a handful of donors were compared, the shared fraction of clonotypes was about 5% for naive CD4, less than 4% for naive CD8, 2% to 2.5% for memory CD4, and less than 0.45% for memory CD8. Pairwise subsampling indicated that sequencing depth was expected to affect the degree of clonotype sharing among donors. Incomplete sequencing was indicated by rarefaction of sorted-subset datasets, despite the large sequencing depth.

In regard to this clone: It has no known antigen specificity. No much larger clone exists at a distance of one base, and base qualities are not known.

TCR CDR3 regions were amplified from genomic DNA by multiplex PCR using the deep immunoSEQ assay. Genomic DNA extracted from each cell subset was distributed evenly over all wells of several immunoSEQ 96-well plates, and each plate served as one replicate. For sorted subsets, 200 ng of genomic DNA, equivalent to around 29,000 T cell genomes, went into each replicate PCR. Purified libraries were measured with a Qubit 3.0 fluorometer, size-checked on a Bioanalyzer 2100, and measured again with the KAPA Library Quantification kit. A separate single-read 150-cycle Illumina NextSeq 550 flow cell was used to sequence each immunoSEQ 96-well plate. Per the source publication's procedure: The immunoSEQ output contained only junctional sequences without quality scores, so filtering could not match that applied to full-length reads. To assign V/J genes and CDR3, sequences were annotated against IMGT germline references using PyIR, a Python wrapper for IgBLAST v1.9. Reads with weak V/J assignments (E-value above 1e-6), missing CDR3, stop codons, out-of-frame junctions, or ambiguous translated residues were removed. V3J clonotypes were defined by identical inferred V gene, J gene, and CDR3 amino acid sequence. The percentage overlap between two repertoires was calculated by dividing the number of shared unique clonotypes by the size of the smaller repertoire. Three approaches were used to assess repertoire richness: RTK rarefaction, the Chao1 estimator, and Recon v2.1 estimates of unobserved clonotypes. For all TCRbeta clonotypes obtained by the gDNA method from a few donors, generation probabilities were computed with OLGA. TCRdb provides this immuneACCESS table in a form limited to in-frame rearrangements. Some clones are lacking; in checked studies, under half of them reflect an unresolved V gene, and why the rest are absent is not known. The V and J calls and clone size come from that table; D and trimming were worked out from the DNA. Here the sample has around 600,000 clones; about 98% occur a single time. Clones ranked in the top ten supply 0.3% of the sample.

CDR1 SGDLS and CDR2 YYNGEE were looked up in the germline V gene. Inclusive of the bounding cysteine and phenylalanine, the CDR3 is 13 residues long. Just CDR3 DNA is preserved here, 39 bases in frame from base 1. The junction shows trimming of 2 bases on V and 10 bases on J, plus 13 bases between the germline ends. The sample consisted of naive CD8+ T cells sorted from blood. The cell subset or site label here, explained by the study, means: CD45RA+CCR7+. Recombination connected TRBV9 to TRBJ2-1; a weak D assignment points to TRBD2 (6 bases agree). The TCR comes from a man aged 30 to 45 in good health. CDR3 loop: CASSVGLSVEQFF. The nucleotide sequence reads TGTGCCAGCAGCGTGGGACTCAGCGTAGAGCAGTTCTTC.